The present entry profiles one TCR beta chain with its context. The clone's antigen remains unknown. No qualities accompany the bases; no much larger clone lies one base away. Between the V and J ends, shortened by 8 bases and 4 bases respectively, the junction contains 18 bases. The CDR3 has 15 amino acids, counting the end cysteine and phenylalanine. CDR3 DNA is the only sequence kept; it has 45 bases, read in frame from the first base. Taken from the germline V gene, the CDR1 and CDR2 loops are MRHNA and SNTAGT. After transplant, bone marrow was aspirated from the posterior iliac crest or from another site chosen by the physician. The record originates from a study of graft-versus-host responses after intestinal transplantation (dated by TCRdb to the early 2020s). Regarding the research as a whole: The transplants that recipients got were multivisceral, liver-intestinal, or isolated intestinal. Bulk TCR-beta CDR3 sequencing was used to track graft-versus-host and host-versus-graft alloreactive T cell clones in the graft, circulation and bone marrow after intestinal transplantation. Alloreactive clones were identified by sequencing pre-transplant mixed lymphocyte reaction products and comparing these products with unstimulated pre-transplant donor and recipient T cells. Every recipient was given anti-thymocyte globulin induction, then maintenance tacrolimus and steroids for roughly 3 years. Samples from a few later patients were sequenced in-house on an Illumina MiSeq with MiXCR processing rather than by the commercial service. The cohort enrolled 24 intestinal transplant recipients, one of whom was a retransplant, and a few patients without pretransplant specimens were excluded. Donor T cell macrochimerism was defined as a peak of at least 4% donor T cells among recipient peripheral blood mononuclear cells. Paper-wide results and their limitations: In patients with donor T cell macrochimerism, the allografts had high GvH to HvG T cell clonal ratios. Early after transplant, declines in HvG clones were associated with peak levels of circulating GvH clones. GvH clones were found in recipient bone marrow, and some of the GvH clones appeared earlier in ileal mucosa or blood, which is consistent with an intestinal mucosal origin. Conclusions were limited by the relatively low number and heterogeneity of intestinal transplant patients.

Libraries were constructed by the immunoSEQ multiplex PCR assay. For most patients, high-throughput TCR-beta CDR3 sequencing of genomic DNA was performed by Adaptive Biotechnologies. The original pipeline was this. TCR sequencing data for approximately 19 patients were retrieved from Adaptive's ImmunoSEQ software; a few other patients were processed with MiXCR and VDJtools. CDR3 nucleotide sequences shared between donor and recipient were removed because their origin could not be assigned. At least 2-fold expansion over unstimulated cells and a minimum CFSE-low frequency of 0.002% (template counts) or 0.001% (read counts) were required for clones to be classified as alloreactive. A clone was considered mappable if detected in the sequenced pre-transplant spleen, lymph node, or MLR CFSE-low populations of the donor or recipient. The cumulative frequency of alloreactive clones was calculated as a percentage of all sequences, weighted by copy number. TCRdb obtained this table from immuneACCESS and retained in-frame rearrangements with V and J assigned. These tables miss some clones; where compared with another copy, unresolved V genes account for less than half of the shortfall, and the remainder is unexplained. V and J calls and clone size are copied from that table; D and trimming were computed from the DNA. In all, the sample holds about 19,000 clones, and more than 75% of those were seen once. The top ten hold 40% to 60% of the sample.

The TCR was taken from a human patient who received an intestinal transplant, so some T cells may come from the graft donor. This sequence uses TRBV6-4 and TRBJ2-1; the D call could be TRBD1 or TRBD2, with each sharing 6 bases. The starting material was bone marrow, obtained roughly 19 weeks after transplant. The CDR3 protein: CASAVGAGTYNEQFF. The DNA is TGTGCCAGCGCTGTAGGGGCGGGGACATACAATGAGCAGTTCTTC.